The rows below give T cell receptor beta chains drawn from one sample of a study of a mutant IDH1 vaccine in newly diagnosed glioma. For these TCRs, the target antigens are not known. The data were produced by immunoSEQ multiplex PCR, yet TCRdb's version contains in-frame clones alone and is incomplete. The table lists about 50,000 clones, about 88% of them singletons. The specimen comprised PBMCs, sampled from a glioma patient whose treatment included an IDH1 peptide vaccine. These receptor sequences come from a woman aged 45-59 years with glioma. CDR3s include the opening cysteine and the closing phenylalanine or tryptophan. A D gene is named only where the DNA matches it firmly. The size field is filled for only some rows; it gives once, few, many or a size class.

TRBV7-8	-	-	TRBJ1-5	TGTGCCAGCAGCTTAGGGCCGGGGGGCATAAATCAGCCCCAGCATTTT	CASSLGPGGINQPQHF
TRBV7-2	TRBD1	-	TRBJ1-1	TGTGCCAGCAGCCAGGGCCCGTTGGGACAGGGAGGGGAAGCTTTCTTT	CASSQGPLGQGGEAFF
TRBV4-3	-	few	TRBJ1-2	TGCGCCAGCAGCCAAGTTCTGGGCTCTGGCTACACCTTC	CASSQVLGSGYTF
TRBV9	TRBD2	-	TRBJ2-5	TGTGCCAGCAGCGTAGCTACAACTACTCTAGCGGGGGGTACTCAAGAGACCCAGTACTTC	CASSVATTTLAGGTQETQYF
TRBV28	TRBD1	-	TRBJ1-6	TGTGCCAGCAGTTTGGGACAGCATAATTCACCCCTCCACTTT	CASSLGQHNSPLHF
TRBV6-1	-	-	TRBJ2-7	TGTGCCAGCAGAGGTGACAGGTCTACCTACGAGCAGTACTTC	CASRGDRSTYEQYF
TRBV5-4	TRBD1	-	TRBJ2-5	TGTGCCAGCAGCTTGGACAGGGGAATCGAAGAGACCCAGTACTTC	CASSLDRGIEETQYF
TRBV5-1	TRBD1	-	TRBJ2-1	TGCGCCAGCAGCTGGGGACAGGGGGCTGGGAATGAGCAGTTCTTC	CASSWGQGAGNEQFF
TRBV6-5	-	-	TRBJ1-1	TGTGCCAGCACCAATACTGGGGGGTTTGAAGCTTTCTTT	CASTNTGGFEAFF
TRBV14	-	-	TRBJ2-7	TGTGCCAGCAGCGCTCAATATGAGCAGTACTTC	CASSAQYEQYF
TRBV9	-	-	TRBJ1-1	TGTGCCAGCAGCTCCTTTGAGATAGACTCCGAAGCTTTCTTT	CASSSFEIDSEAFF
TRBV18	-	once	TRBJ1-3	TGTGCCAGCTCACCACCAGCAGGGTTTGGAAACACCATATATTTT	CASSPPAGFGNTIYF
TRBV5-1	-	-	TRBJ2-5	TGCGCCAGCAGCTTGGAAGCGGGCGAGACCCAGTACTTC	CASSLEAGETQYF
TRBV19	-	-	TRBJ1-1	TGTGCCAGTAGGCGGACAGCAGAAGCTTTCTTT	CASRRTAEAFF
TRBV6-5	-	-	TRBJ1-1	TGTGCCAGCAGTTACTCGGAGGCTAACACTGAAGCTTTCTTT	CASSYSEANTEAFF
TRBV6-5	-	-	TRBJ2-3	TGTGCCAGCAGTTACTCTGCACCCCCAGATACGCAGTATTTT	CASSYSAPPDTQYF
TRBV9	-	-	TRBJ2-5	TGTGCCAGCAGCGTGAGGGGAAATCAAGAGACCCAGTACTTC	CASSVRGNQETQYF
TRBV18	-	once	TRBJ1-1	TGTGCCAGCTCACCAATCGTATTAAACACGGACGGAATCATGAACACTGAAGCTTTCTTT	CASSPIVLNTDGIMNTEAFF
TRBV25-1	TRBD1	-	TRBJ1-2	TGTGCCAGCAGTGCGCCTCCGGGACAGTTTTATGGCTACACCTTC	CASSAPPGQFYGYTF
TRBV11-2	-	-	TRBJ2-7	TGTGCCAGCAGCACTTTAACGGCTTCGCAGTACTTC	CASSTLTASQYF
TRBV28	-	-	TRBJ2-7	TGTGCCAGCAGTACTCTCCCGAGCTCCTACGAGCAGTACTTC	CASSTLPSSYEQYF
TRBV7-2	-	-	TRBJ2-2	TGTGCCAGCAGCTTAGGGTCGGGAGCCGGGGAGCTGTTTTTT	CASSLGSGAGELFF
TRBV7-3	-	-	TRBJ2-1	TGTGCCAGCAGCCCAGAGGGACCTTACAATGAGCAGTTCTTC	CASSPEGPYNEQFF
TRBV13	-	-	TRBJ2-3	TGTGCCAGCAGCTTAGATCCCAGCACAGATACGCAGTATTTT	CASSLDPSTDTQYF
TRBV4-1	-	-	TRBJ1-1	TGCGCCAGCAGCCCTCCATCTGGGGGAAGGTACACTGAAGCTTTCTTT	CASSPPSGGRYTEAFF
TRBV23-1	-	-	TRBJ2-4	TGCGCCAGCAGTCAATCGGGGATTGGGTTGGCCGGAGAAAACATTCAGTACTTC	CASSQSGIGLAGENIQYF
TRBV18	TRBD1	-	TRBJ2-3	TGTGCCAGCTCCCGGGACAGGGCAGATACGCAGTATTTT	CASSRDRADTQYF
TRBV11-1	TRBD1	-	TRBJ2-3	TGTGCCAGCAGGTACAGGGGTAAGGACACTGATACGCAGTATTTT	CASRYRGKDTDTQYF
TRBV6-4	TRBD2	few	TRBJ2-1	TGTGCCAGCAGTGAAAGCGGGGGGGCCTACAATGAGCAGTTCTTC	CASSESGGAYNEQFF
TRBV4-1	-	-	TRBJ2-5	TGCGCCAGCAGCCAAGCGGGGGAAGAGACCCAGTACTTC	CASSQAGEETQYF
TRBV7-6	-	-	TRBJ1-1	TGTGCCAGCAGGGGATATAACACTGAAGCTTTCTTT	CASRGYNTEAFF
TRBV9	-	-	TRBJ2-1	TGTGCCAGCAGCACCGGCAACTGGGGGAATGAGCAGTTCTTC	CASSTGNWGNEQFF
TRBV4-1	-	-	TRBJ2-5	TGCGCCAGCAGCCGTGGAGAGACCCAGTACTTC	CASSRGETQYF
TRBV18	-	few	TRBJ1-1	TGTGCCAGCTCCCCCGGAGGCGGCTTGGAAGCTTTCTTT	CASSPGGGLEAFF
TRBV27	-	-	TRBJ1-5	TGTGCCAGCAGTTTGTCGGCTGGAAACCTGAAGCCCCAGCATTTT	CASSLSAGNLKPQHF
TRBV10-3	-	-	TRBJ1-2	TGTGCCATCAGTGAGTCGGGTGGCTACACCTTC	CAISESGGYTF
TRBV5-4	-	-	TRBJ2-1	TGTGCCAGCAGCGGTGGGGGCGGAGCGGGGAGCTCCTACAATGAGCAGTTCTTC	CASSGGGGAGSSYNEQFF
TRBV6-5	-	once	TRBJ1-5	TGTGCCAGCAGTTACCAGGGGCAGGGTGGTCAGCCCCAGCATTTT	CASSYQGQGGQPQHF
TRBV27	TRBD1	-	TRBJ2-2	TGTGCCAGCAGTGTTACAGGGGGGCTTTACACCGGGGAGCTGTTTTTT	CASSVTGGLYTGELFF
TRBV30	-	-	TRBJ2-7	TGTGCCTGGAGTCCTGGGTACGAGCAGTACTTC	CAWSPGYEQYF
TRBV15	-	-	TRBJ1-1	TGTGCCACCAGCAGGTCACAGGGAATGAACACTGAAGCTTTCTTT	CATSRSQGMNTEAFF
TRBV2	-	-	TRBJ1-1	TGTGCCAGCAGCCCATCCCACCTGTCCCCAAACACTGAAGCTTTCTTT	CASSPSHLSPNTEAFF
TRBV5-6	-	-	TRBJ1-6	TGTGCCAGCAGCTGGGACGGCCGTGGGAGATCACCCCTCCACTTT	CASSWDGRGRSPLHF
TRBV27	-	-	TRBJ2-7	TGTGCCATCGGCCCAGGGTCGGACGAGCAGTACTTC	CAIGPGSDEQYF
TRBV11-1	TRBD1	-	TRBJ2-1	TGTGCCAGCAGCTTCACAGGGGGCTCCTACAATGAGCAGTTCTTC	CASSFTGGSYNEQFF
TRBV18	-	once	TRBJ1-3	TGTGCCAGCTCACTGGGCGGGGAGAGCTCTGGAAACACCATATATTTT	CASSLGGESSGNTIYF
TRBV10-3	-	-	TRBJ2-6	TGTGCCATCAGCCCCGGCCGCTCTGGGGCCAACGTCCTGACTTTC	CAISPGRSGANVLTF
TRBV7-3	-	-	TRBJ1-4	TGTGCCAGCAGCCCGAACAAGCGTGCAACTAATGAAAAACTGTTTTTT	CASSPNKRATNEKLFF
TRBV27	-	-	TRBJ2-2	TGTGCCAGCAGTTTACGCAGCCAAGCGAACACCGGGGAGCTGTTTTTT	CASSLRSQANTGELFF
TRBV18	-	-	TRBJ1-1	TGTGCCAGCTCACCACTTCAGGGAGGCACTGAAGCTTTCTTT	CASSPLQGGTEAFF
TRBV19	TRBD1	-	TRBJ2-3	TGTGCCAGTACCCCCCGGACAGGGCTTAGTCCAGATACGCAGTATTTT	CASTPRTGLSPDTQYF
TRBV5-6	-	-	TRBJ2-6	TGTGCCAGCAGCTTGGTCTCGCGCTCTGGGGCCAACGTCCTGACTTTC	CASSLVSRSGANVLTF
TRBV19	-	few	TRBJ2-2	TGTGCCAGTAGTATAACCCTTACCGGGGAGCTGTTTTTT	CASSITLTGELFF
TRBV7-9	-	-	TRBJ1-1	TGTGCCAGCCGGGTGTCGGGTGAAGCTTTCTTT	CASRVSGEAFF